The sequence of this T cell receptor beta chain was determined in a study of T cells in Graves' hyperthyroidism and ophthalmopathy. Study conclusions and caveats: The authors' 13 V-J model separated ophthalmopathy from stable hyperthyroidism.

The CDR3 has 13 amino acids. Germline V CDR1 and CDR2: DFQATT, SNEGSKA (reference sequence). With 0 bases removed from V and 2 bases from J, the gap between germline ends came to 7 bases. In this sample, this clonotype turned up many times. Its antigen is still unknown. Subjects aged 18 to 65 presented with newly diagnosed hyperthyroidism of less than 2 months' duration. Those patients with uncontrolled infection, other autoimmune disease, pregnancy or lactation were excluded. The investigators amplified TCR beta CDR3 regions from RNA transcripts. The TCR CDR3 was amplified in a first-round RT-PCR using the HTBI primer set. MiXCR, applied by TCRdb to the multiplex PCR reads, yields one record per CDR3 protein. This sample yields some 510,000 distinct CDR3 sequences, of which about 43% are seen a single time; roughly 8.2% belongs to the top ten.

The rearrangement links TRBV20-1 to TRBJ1-1; no reliable D call. Sequences were obtained from peripheral blood or thyroid tissue (not recorded which). The receptor comes from a woman aged 18-29 years with Graves' hyperthyroidism. DNA for the CDR3: TGCAGTGCTAGAGAATCCGCCAACACTGAAGCTTTCTTT. It specifies CSARESANTEAFF.